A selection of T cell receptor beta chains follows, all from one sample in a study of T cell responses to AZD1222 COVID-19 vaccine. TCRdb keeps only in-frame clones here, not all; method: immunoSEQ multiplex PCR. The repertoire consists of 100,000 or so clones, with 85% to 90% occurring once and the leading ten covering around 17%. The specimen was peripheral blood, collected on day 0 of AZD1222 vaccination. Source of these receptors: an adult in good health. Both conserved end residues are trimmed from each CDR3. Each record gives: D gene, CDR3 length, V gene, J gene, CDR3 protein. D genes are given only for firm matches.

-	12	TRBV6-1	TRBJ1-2	ASSELGGSFGYT
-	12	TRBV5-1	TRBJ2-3	ASSLARGTDTQY
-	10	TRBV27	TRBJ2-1	ASSAGYDEQF
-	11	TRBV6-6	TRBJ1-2	ASSPGSNYGYT
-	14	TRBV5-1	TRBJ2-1	ASSLAASSSYNEQF
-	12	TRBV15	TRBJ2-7	ATSRRDSFGQQY
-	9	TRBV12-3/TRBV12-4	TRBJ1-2	ASSKADGYT
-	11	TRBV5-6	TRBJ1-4	ASTLNINEKLF
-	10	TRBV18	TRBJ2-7	ASSPTSYEQY
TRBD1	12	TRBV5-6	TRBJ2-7	ASSLGQGSYEQY
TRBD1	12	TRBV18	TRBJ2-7	ASSPRQGTYEQY
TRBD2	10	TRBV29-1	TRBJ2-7	SVGTSEYEQY
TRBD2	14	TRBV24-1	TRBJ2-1	ATSDWKREGRSFLF
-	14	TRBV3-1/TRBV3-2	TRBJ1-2	ASSQGVGSTNYGYT
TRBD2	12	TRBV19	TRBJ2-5	ASSLLAGGETQY
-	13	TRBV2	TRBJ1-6	ASSPRGGHNSPLH
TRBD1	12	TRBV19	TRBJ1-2	ASSTGQGVGGYT
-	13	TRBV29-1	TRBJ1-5	SVRTSLQGNQPQH
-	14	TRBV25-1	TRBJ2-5	ASNKPEGDSSETQY
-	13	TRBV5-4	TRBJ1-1	ASSPHSGPNTEAF
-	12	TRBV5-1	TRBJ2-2	ASSESPNTGELF